This is a list of T cell receptor beta chains from one sample in a study of technical replicates of blood from several donors. Assay used: immunoSEQ multiplex PCR; TCRdb lists only in-frame clones, some missing. The data hold over 25,000 clones, with 90% to 95% observed a single time. The specimen sequenced was PBMCs. All receptors come from a human donor in good health. Some clones in this sample may be carry-over from other donors' samples. Both conserved end residues are part of each CDR3. The order of the fields is J gene, D gene, V gene, CDR3 protein, CDR3 DNA. D genes are given only for firm matches.

J: TRBJ1-2
D: TRBD1
V: TRBV5-1
CDR3: CASSPGQGGGYTF
DNA: TGCGCCAGCAGCCCGGGACAGGGGGGTGGCTACACCTTC

J: TRBJ2-3
D: TRBD2
V: TRBV25-1
CDR3: CASKTSGGGDTQYF
DNA: TGTGCCAGCAAAACTAGCGGGGGTGGTGATACGCAGTATTTT

J: TRBJ1-2
D: TRBD1
V: TRBV7-9
CDR3: CASSDPTGSGGYTF
DNA: TGTGCCAGCAGCGACCCGACAGGGTCGGGTGGCTACACCTTC

J: TRBJ2-2
D: TRBD1
V: TRBV6-5
CDR3: CASSLTGVNTGELFF
DNA: TGTGCCAGCAGTTTAACAGGGGTGAACACCGGGGAGCTGTTTTTT

J: TRBJ1-5
D: -
V: TRBV19
CDR3: CASRGGSNRNQPQHF
DNA: TGTGCCAGTAGGGGGGGGTCTAATCGCAATCAGCCCCAGCATTTT

J: TRBJ2-7
D: TRBD1
V: TRBV2
CDR3: CASSPNRGLYEQYF
DNA: TGTGCCAGCAGCCCGAACAGGGGGCTATACGAGCAGTACTTC

J: TRBJ2-7
D: TRBD2
V: TRBV19
CDR3: CASSRGLAEGYEQYF
DNA: TGTGCCAGTAGTAGAGGACTAGCGGAGGGCTACGAGCAGTACTTC

J: TRBJ2-5
D: -
V: TRBV7-2
CDR3: CASSWARGARETQYF
DNA: TGTGCCAGCAGCTGGGCTCGGGGGGCTCGGGAGACCCAGTACTTC

J: TRBJ1-5
D: -
V: TRBV6-5
CDR3: CASNPRGSNQPQHF
DNA: TGTGCCAGCAATCCTAGGGGCAGCAATCAGCCCCAGCATTTT

J: TRBJ1-6
D: -
V: TRBV21-1
CDR3: CASSKERDKFYNSPLHF
DNA: TGTGCCAGCAGCAAAGAGAGGGACAAGTTCTATAATTCACCCCTCCACTTT

J: TRBJ2-1
D: TRBD2
V: TRBV9
CDR3: CASSVGLAGGRYNEQFF
DNA: TGTGCCAGCAGCGTAGGACTAGCGGGGGGAAGGTACAATGAGCAGTTCTTC

J: TRBJ2-4
D: -
V: TRBV29-1
CDR3: CSVDGEVPNIQYF
DNA: TGCAGCGTTGACGGCGAGGTTCCGAACATTCAGTACTTC